The next 6 T cell receptor beta chains were all read from a single sample in a study of breast tumors, draining lymph nodes, adjacent tissues. Axillary draining lymph nodes of breast cancer patients supplied the node samples. TCRdb reprocessed the multiplex PCR reads via MiXCR and lists one record per CDR3 protein. The data contain about 94,000 distinct CDR3 sequences, more than 25% of them seen just once; the ten biggest clones take up over 7.5%. Sample: axillary lymph node tissue. The receptor source for this set is a female donor with breast cancer. Some clones in this sample may be carry-over from other donors' samples.

This clonotype was seen repeatedly, ten times or more. This CDR3 is CATGRGVSSYEQYF. The CDR3 bases are TGTGCCACGGGTCGGGGTGTCAGCTCCTACGAGCAGTACTTC. The V gene is TRBV24-1, the J gene TRBJ2-7; D might be TRBD2 (5 bases). Trimming stripped 10 bases from V and 0 bases from J, with 15 bases between. The CDR3 extends over 14 amino acids. From germline, CDR1 is KGHDR and CDR2 SFDVKD.

V and J are TRBV24-1 and TRBJ2-5; 12 positions match TRBD2. The germline V gene has CDR1 KGHDR and CDR2 SFDVKD. The length of the CDR3 is 16 residues. Trimming removed 4 bases from V and 5 bases from J; junction bases left unmatched: 7. The CDR3 DNA reads as TGTGCCACCAGTGACTTACAACTAGCGGGAGGCGAGACCCAGTACTTC. Its translation: CATSDLQLAGGETQYF.

The V call is TRBV27, the J call TRBJ1-1; D unclear. The CDR3 length is 11 residues. Germline V CDR1 and CDR2: MNHEY, SMNVEV (reference sequence). V was shortened by 6 bases and J by 0 bases, with 2 bases between the two germline ends. CDR3 coding DNA: TGTGCCAGCAGAATGAACACTGAAGCTTTCTTT. Its translation: CASRMNTEAFF.

In its sample, this clonotype was seen many times. This rearrangement joins TRBV4-3 to TRBJ2-7; TRBD2 matches 8 bases. Germline V CDR1 and CDR2: LGHNA, YSLEER. V gave up 0 bases and J gave up 3 bases; unmatched junction bases: 1. The CDR3 runs 14 residues. The CDR3 DNA reads as TGCGCCAGCAGCCAAGATAGCGGGGTCTACGAGCAGTACTTC. As protein: CASSQDSGVYEQYF.

Concerning this clonotype itself: Mismatch with germline at one junction end may stem from a read error. The J gene is TRBJ2-3, the V gene TRBV20-1; perhaps TRBD2 as D (5 bases). This CDR3 comprises 13 residues. From germline, CDR1 is DFQATT and CDR2 SNEGSKA (reference sequence). The CDR3 is CSTSTAVTDTQYF. DNA of the CDR3: TGCAGTACTAGTACAGCAGTCACAGATACGCAGTATTTT.

A word on this clonotype: Compared with germline, one end of the junction differs, possibly owing to a read error. The chain recombines TRBV5-1 with TRBJ1-1; no definite D call. The CDR3 covers 14 residues. The germline V gene encodes CDR1 SGHRS and CDR2 YFSETQ. Written as DNA, the CDR3 is TGCGCCAGCAGCTTCAGAGACATGAACACTGAAGCTCTCTTT. This translates into CASSFRDMNTEALF.